This entry lists 25 T cell receptor beta chains sequenced from one sample in a study of shared clonotypes between healthy human individuals. Some clones are missing from TCRdb's copy, which holds only in-frame ones; the method was immunoSEQ multiplex PCR. The table has some 2,100,000 clones, about 94% seen once. Sequencing was done on a sample of naive CD4+ T cells sorted from blood. Indicated subset: CD45RA+ positively selected. These receptors all stem from a man aged 18-30 years in good health.

This clone was detected only a few times. This chain's CDR3 is CASSRQGNSPLHF. CDR3 nucleotides: TGTGCCAGCTCACGGCAGGGTAATTCACCCCTCCACTTT. This chain connects TRBV18 to TRBJ1-6, with a weak D call TRBD1 (5 bases). This CDR3 has 13 amino acids. The V end was cut by 4 bases, the J end by 6 bases, with 7 bases between. CDR1 KGHSH and CDR2 LQKENI come from the germline V gene. The complete variable domain, with remaining parts taken from reference TRBV18 and TRBJ1-6, reads NAGVMQNPRHLVRRRGQEARLRCSPMKGHSHVYWYRQLPEEGLKFMVYLQKENIIDESGMPKERFSAEFPKEGPSILRIQQVVRGDSAAYFCASSRQGNSPLHFGNGTRLTVT.

About this clone itself: The sample holds other DNA sequences that translate to the same CDR3. This chain connects TRBV11-2 to TRBJ2-3; D unclear. The germline V gene encodes CDR1 SGHAT and CDR2 FQNNGV. Trimming pared 0 bases from V and 2 bases from J, leaving 3 bases between. The CDR3 has 13 amino acids. The CDR3 sequence is CASSLDTTDTQYF. The CDR3 DNA is TGTGCCAGCAGCTTAGATACCACAGATACGCAGTATTTT.

With respect to this clone: The same CDR3 can be traced to other DNA sequences in this sample. The chain links TRBV18 to TRBJ1-2; 9 nucleotides align to TRBD1. The germline CDR1 and CDR2 sequences are KGHSH and LQKENI. The V gene end was trimmed by 6 bases and the J gene end by 7 bases; junction bases not matched to a gene: 6. The CDR3 is 13 amino acids. CDR3 bases: TGTGCCAGCTCGCCCGGGACAGGGTTTGGCTACACCTTC. Residues: CASSPGTGFGYTF. The full variable domain, its missing parts supplied by reference TRBV18 and TRBJ1-2, is NAGVMQNPRHLVRRRGQEARLRCSPMKGHSHVYWYRQLPEEGLKFMVYLQKENIIDESGMPKERFSAEFPKEGPSILRIQQVVRGDSAAYFCASSPGTGFGYTFGSGTRLTVV.

In its sample, this clone was seen a few times. V gene TRBV10-1 combines with J gene TRBJ2-2; D is perhaps TRBD1 (5 bases). V gave up 2 bases and J gave up 1 base, with 8 bases separating them. There are 15 residues in the CDR3. From germline, CDR1 is WNHNN and CDR2 SYGVQD (reference sequence). The CDR3 loop reads CASSEGQGNTGELFF. DNA for the CDR3: TGCGCCAGCAGTGAGGGGCAGGGGAACACCGGGGAGCTGTTTTTT.

The CDR3 region is CASSGEDRGRTDTQYF. In DNA form, the CDR3 reads TGTGCCAGCAGTGGAGAGGACAGGGGGCGCACAGATACGCAGTATTTT. The genes are TRBV6-1 and TRBJ2-3, with 11 bases fitting TRBD1. V dropped 4 bases and J dropped 1; count of bases not matched to a gene: 4. Germline values: CDR1 MNHNS, CDR2 SASEGT. The CDR3 loop spans 16 amino acids.

This sequence joins TRBV6-5 and TRBJ1-1; 10 bases are a match to TRBD1. V lost 5 bases to trimming and J lost 5 bases; unmatched junction nucleotides: 8. The CDR3 is made up of 15 amino acids. CDR1 and CDR2 (germline): MNHEY, SVGAGI. As DNA, the CDR3 is TGTGCCAGCAGTGGTTCAGGGACAGGGGAGACTGAAGCTTTCTTT. This translates into CASSGSGTGETEAFF.

The V gene is TRBV7-2, the J gene TRBJ2-2, with D tentatively TRBD1 or TRBD2 (5 bases each). The CDR3 loop spans 15 amino acids. Between the trimmed V and J ends, which lost 6 bases and 7 bases, there was a span of 18 bases. Germline CDR1 is SGHTA and CDR2 is FQGNSA. CDR3 sequence: CASSQTGATGGELFF. The CDR3 DNA reads TGTGCCAGCAGTCAAACCGGGGCTACTGGCGGGGAGCTGTTTTTT.

A single count supports this clone. The chain joins TRBV5-1 to TRBJ1-1; maybe TRBD1 (6 bases). Germline V gives CDR1 SGHRS, CDR2 YFSETQ. The length of the CDR3 is 16 residues. Trimming left V 5 bases short and J 0 bases short, with 17 bases between. CDR3: CASRTQGRGMNTEAFF. The CDR3, as DNA: TGCGCCAGCAGGACTCAGGGGCGGGGGATGAACACTGAAGCTTTCTTT.

Remarks on this clone: Other DNA sequences of this sample code for an identical CDR3. The chain recombines TRBV6-5 with TRBJ2-2; D unclear. The CDR3 is made up of 12 amino acids. Germline V CDR1 and CDR2: MNHEY, SVGAGI. Trimming removed 5 bases at V and 3 bases at J, with 4 bases between. CDR3 nucleotide sequence: TGTGCCAGCAGTCGGGACACCGGGGAGCTGTTTTTT. Translated, it gives CASSRDTGELFF.

V gene TRBV28 combines with J gene TRBJ1-5, with D perhaps matching TRBD1 (6 bases). Germline lookup yields CDR1 MDHEN and CDR2 SYDVKM. V was trimmed by 8 bases and J by 2 bases, leaving 13 bases between them. This CDR3 spans 14 amino acids. The CDR3 loop is CASSGQLGNQPQHF. As DNA, the CDR3 is TGTGCCAGCTCTGGACAGTTGGGCAATCAGCCCCAGCATTTT.

This clone appeared a few times. The sample holds other DNA sequences that translate to the same CDR3. The chain recombines TRBV5-1 with TRBJ2-5, with D possibly being TRBD1 (6 bases). Germline CDR1 SGHRS, CDR2 YFSETQ. The CDR3 is 12 amino acids. The V end lost 1 base, the J end lost 5 bases, and 6 bases lay between the germline ends. The CDR3 nucleotides read TGCGCCAGCAGCTTGAGGGGGGAGACCCAGTACTTC. This gives the protein CASSLRGETQYF.

This chain uses TRBV11-2 with TRBJ2-7; 9 bases align to TRBD1. Germline V gives CDR1 SGHAT, CDR2 FQNNGV. The length of the CDR3 is 14 residues. With V trimmed by 3 bases and J by 4 bases, 4 bases remained unmatched. CDR3 coding DNA: TGTGCCAGCAGCTTTTCCGGGACAGGGTACGAGCAGTACTTC. This translates into CASSFSGTGYEQYF.

The chain has TRBV7-8 and TRBJ1-1, with D uncertain. With 0 bases removed from V and 2 bases from J, the gap between germline ends came to 10 bases. Germline V gene data show CDR1 as SGHVS and CDR2 as FQNEAQ. This CDR3 is 15 amino acids long. The CDR3 region has the DNA TGTGCCAGCAGCTTAGCCGCCAGGCTTAACACTGAAGCTTTCTTT. Translation gives CASSLAARLNTEAFF.

This sequence joins TRBV11-2 and TRBJ2-3, with unresolved D. V gave up 5 bases and J gave up 2 bases, with 2 bases separating them. The CDR3 totals 11 residues. The V gene's germline CDR1 is SGHAT and CDR2 FQNNGV. In nucleotides, the CDR3 is TGTGCCAGCAGCAACACAGATACGCAGTATTTT. Its protein product is CASSNTDTQYF.

The rearrangement joins TRBV4-2 to TRBJ2-5; 8 bases map to TRBD1. Germline CDR1 is LGHNA and CDR2 is YNFKEQ. CDR3 length: 14 amino acids. V dropped 3 bases and J dropped 5; count of bases not matched to a gene: 5. The chain's CDR3 is CASSQDRERETQYF. The CDR3, as DNA: TGTGCCAGCAGCCAGGACAGGGAACGTGAGACCCAGTACTTC.

The V gene is TRBV5-1, the J gene TRBJ2-1; TRBD2 might be the D (6 bases). Trimming removed 3 bases from V and 8 bases from J, with 21 bases in between. Germline V gene lookup returns CDR1 SGHRS and CDR2 YFSETQ. The CDR3 has 16 amino acids. The CDR3 protein is CASSYGRGSPWDEQFF. The CDR3, as DNA: TGCGCCAGCAGCTACGGCCGGGGGTCGCCGTGGGATGAGCAGTTCTTC.

This clone has a single count. This sample includes further DNA sequences coding for the same CDR3. The chain couples TRBV10-2 to TRBJ2-7, with unresolved D. This CDR3 is built from 11 residues. Germline CDR1 and CDR2: WSHSY and SAAADI. The germline V and J ends were trimmed by 3 bases and 2 bases, with 2 bases remaining between them. The CDR3 nucleotides are TGCGCCAGCAGTGATACCTACGAGCAGTACTTC. It is translated as CASSDTYEQYF.

This clone was found once. This sequence joins TRBV9 and TRBJ1-1; D is uncertain. CDR1 is SGDLS, CDR2 YYNGEE, per germline. The CDR3 sequence is 16 residues long. The V gene lost 0 bases and the J gene lost 0 bases, with 12 bases spanning the gap. The CDR3 DNA reads TGTGCCAGCAGCGTAGAAGGAGGCTTACTGAACACTGAAGCTTTCTTT. Translated: CASSVEGGLLNTEAFF.

V and J are TRBV7-2 and TRBJ1-2, with a weak D call TRBD1 (5 bases). V shed 1 base and J shed 4 bases, with 10 bases lying between them. This CDR3 region has 14 residues. Germline lookup yields CDR1 SGHTA and CDR2 FQGNSA. CDR3 loop: CASSLVGGPYGYTF. CDR3 in DNA: TGTGCCAGCAGCTTAGTTGGGGGTCCCTATGGCTACACCTTC.

This sequence joins TRBV5-1 and TRBJ2-3; TRBD2 aligns across 15 bases. The V gene's germline CDR1 is SGHRS and CDR2 YFSETQ. V was pared by 4 bases and J by 0 bases, with 6 bases of the junction left unmatched. This CDR3 region has 18 residues. The CDR3 DNA is TGCGCCAGCAGCATCGGGACTAGCGGGGGGCATAGCACAGATACGCAGTATTTT. Its translation is CASSIGTSGGHSTDTQYF.

The V call is TRBV6-5, the J call TRBJ1-2, with no clear D. V dropped 4 bases and J dropped 8 bases, with 17 bases sitting between them. CDR1 and CDR2 from the germline V gene are MNHEY and SVGAGI. This CDR3 is 14 amino acids long. DNA of the CDR3: TGTGCCAGCAGTTTCTCGACGGATAGTAGGGGCTACACCTTC. Its translation is CASSFSTDSRGYTF.

V is TRBV2 and J is TRBJ2-5; TRBD1 is a possible D gene (5 bases). The CDR3 totals 15 residues. Germline CDR1 is SNHLY and CDR2 is FYNNEI. Trimming took 6 bases from V and 4 from J, leaving 18 bases between them. CDR3 in DNA: TGTGCCAGCAGCAGGGCCAATCAAGGGTTAGAGACCCAGTACTTC. Protein sequence: CASSRANQGLETQYF.

The V call is TRBV2, the J call TRBJ2-1; D is uncertain. Trimming took off 6 bases at V and 6 bases at J, with 18 bases between the two ends. The CDR3 is 15 residues long. Per germline, CDR1 SNHLY and CDR2 FYNNEI. Written as DNA, the CDR3 is TGTGCCAGCAGGGGTGTAGTCGGCAGGAGCAATGAGCAGTTCTTC. It encodes CASRGVVGRSNEQFF.

V gene TRBV5-5 combines with J gene TRBJ2-2; D possibly corresponds to TRBD1 (7 bases). This CDR3 region has 16 residues. The ends were cut back, 0 bases at V and 5 bases at J, with 14 bases in the middle. Germline V gene data show CDR1 as SGHKS and CDR2 as YYEKEE (reference sequence). CDR3: CASSLGLAGGTGELFF. CDR3 bases: TGTGCCAGCAGCTTGGGCTTAGCAGGGGGGACCGGGGAGCTGTTTTTT. Full variable domain (remainder filled in from reference TRBV5-5 and TRBJ2-2): DAGVTQSPTHLIKTRGQQVTLRCSPISGHKSVSWYQQVLGQGPQFIFQYYEKEERGRGNFPDRFSARQFPNYSSELNVNALLLGDSALYLCASSLGLAGGTGELFFGEGSRLTVL.

This sequence joins TRBV10-3 and TRBJ2-7, with D possibly being TRBD1 (7 bases). The V end was cut by 3 bases, the J end by 4 bases, with 13 bases between. This CDR3 is 14 amino acids long. Per germline, CDR1 ENHRY and CDR2 SYGVKD. The CDR3 spells CAISDRQGGYEQYF. The CDR3, as DNA: TGTGCCATCAGTGATCGACAGGGAGGATACGAGCAGTACTTC.